What follows are 8 T cell receptor beta chains derived from one specimen sequenced in a study of T cells in Graves' hyperthyroidism and ophthalmopathy. Amplification targeted TCR beta CDR3 regions from RNA transcripts. The HTBI primer set drove a first-round RT-PCR of the TCR CDR3. TCRdb re-called the multiplex PCR reads with MiXCR, one entry per CDR3 protein. The repertoire holds around 350,000 distinct CDR3 sequences, with approximately 20% as singletons. Sequencing used blood. The receptors shown here come from a woman between 18 and 30 years old with Graves' hyperthyroidism.

This clonotype occurred many times. The V gene is TRBV4-1, the J gene TRBJ1-5; D is ambiguous. The CDR3 is made up of 14 amino acids. The V end lost 0 bases, the J end lost 1 base, and 4 bases lay between the germline ends. Germline-derived CDR1 and CDR2 are MGHRA and YSYEKL. The CDR3 DNA reads TGCGCCAGCAGCCAAGAATGGAGCAATCAGCCCCAGCATTTT. Its translation: CASSQEWSNQPQHF.

This clonotype was counted a single time. This chain uses TRBV6-1 with TRBJ2-5; 11 nucleotides line up with TRBD2. The CDR3 has 16 residues. Germline-derived CDR1 and CDR2 are MNHNS and SASEGT. Trimming took 3 bases from V and 4 from J; bases not matched to a gene: 7. CDR3 nucleotide sequence: TGTGCCAGCAGTGAGCGCCTAGCGGGGGGCCGAGAGACCCAGTACTTC. Translated, it gives CASSERLAGGRETQYF.

The table lists this clonotype with a count of one. The gene calls are TRBV4-1 and TRBJ1-1; 8 bases line up with TRBD1. The V gene end was trimmed by 4 bases and the J gene end by 4 bases; junction bases not matched to a gene: 11. The germline gives CDR1 MGHRA, CDR2 YSYEKL. There are 16 residues in the CDR3. CDR3 coding DNA: TGCGCCAGCAGCCCTCCGTCCAGGGGGCTCGGCACTGAAGCTTTCTTT. This gives the protein CASSPPSRGLGTEAFF.

This clonotype was seen at least ten times. The rearrangement uses TRBV30 and TRBJ2-7; TRBD1 matches at 8 bases. Trimming removed 2 bases from V and 5 bases from J; junction bases left unmatched: 14. This CDR3 has 16 amino acids. Germline V gene data show CDR1 as GTSNPN and CDR2 as SVGIG (reference sequence). The CDR3 nucleotides are TGTGCCTGGAGTCCCGGTTGGACAGGGTTGTTCGACGAGCAGTACTTC. Translated: CAWSPGWTGLFDEQYF. Supplemented by reference TRBV30 and TRBJ2-7, the full variable domain reads SQTIHQWPATLVQPVGSPLSLECTVEGTSNPNLYWYRQAAGRGLQLLFYSVGIGQISSEVPQNLSASRPQDRQFILSSKKLLLSDSGFYLCAWSPGWTGLFDEQYFGPGTRLTVT.

This clonotype was seen many times. This sequence joins TRBV29-1 and TRBJ2-5; 8 bases fit TRBD1. The CDR3 is 17 amino acids. V shed 7 bases, J shed 2 bases, and the junction held 18 bases outside the gene matches. CDR1 is SQVTM and CDR2 is ANQGSEA in the germline V gene. The CDR3, as DNA: TGCAGCGCTGCTATTTTAGGACAGGGAGGTCAGCAAGAGACCCAGTACTTC. It yields the protein CSAAILGQGGQQETQYF.

This clonotype was recorded many times. The chain carries TRBV2 and TRBJ1-1; possible D gene TRBD1, 5 bases. Trimming removed 0 bases from V and 3 bases from J, with 11 bases in between. The CDR3 has 15 amino acids. CDR1 is SNHLY and CDR2 is FYNNEI in the germline V gene. CDR3 coding DNA: TGTGCCAGCAGTGAAGCGTTGCGGACACACACTGAAGCTTTCTTT. Its protein is CASSEALRTHTEAFF. Together with reference TRBV2 and TRBJ1-1, the CDR3 gives the full variable domain: EPEVTQTPSHQVTQMGQEVILRCVPISNHLYFYWYRQILGQKVEFLVSFYNNEISEKSEIFDDQFSVERPDGSNFTLKIRSTKLEDSAMYFCASSEALRTHTEAFFGQGTRLTVV.

This clonotype was counted ten times or more. The chain combines TRBV7-6 with TRBJ2-6; no definite D call. The germline CDR1 and CDR2 sequences are SGHVS and FNYEAQ. This CDR3 contains 13 residues. V dropped 3 bases and J dropped 0 bases, with 0 bases sitting between them. In DNA, the CDR3 is TGTGCCAGCAGCTTCTCTGGGGCCAACGTCCTGACTTTC. Amino acids: CASSFSGANVLTF.

The table lists this clonotype with many counts. This chain's CDR3 is CASSQTSGGAGRYEQYF. CDR3 DNA sequence: TGTGCCAGCAGTCAGACTAGCGGGGGGGCCGGGAGATACGAGCAGTACTTC. The chain is built from TRBV6-5 and TRBJ2-7; TRBD2 agrees at 14 bases. The CDR3 loop spans 17 amino acids. Germline CDR1 MNHEY, CDR2 SVGAGI. Trimming at V came to 5 bases and at J to 4 bases, leaving 10 bases not matched to a gene.